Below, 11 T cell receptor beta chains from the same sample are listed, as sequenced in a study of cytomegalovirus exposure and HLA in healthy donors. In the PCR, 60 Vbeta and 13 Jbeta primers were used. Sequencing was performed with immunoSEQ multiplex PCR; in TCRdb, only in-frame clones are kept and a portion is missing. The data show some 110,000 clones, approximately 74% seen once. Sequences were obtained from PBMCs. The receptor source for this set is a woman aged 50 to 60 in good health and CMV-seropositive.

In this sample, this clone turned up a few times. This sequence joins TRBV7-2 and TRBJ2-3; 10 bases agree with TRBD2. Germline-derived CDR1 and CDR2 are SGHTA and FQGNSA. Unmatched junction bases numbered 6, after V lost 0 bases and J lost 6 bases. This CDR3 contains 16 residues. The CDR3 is CASSLAPAGGGDTQYF. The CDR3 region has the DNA TGTGCCAGCAGCTTAGCCCCAGCGGGGGGGGGCGATACGCAGTATTTT.

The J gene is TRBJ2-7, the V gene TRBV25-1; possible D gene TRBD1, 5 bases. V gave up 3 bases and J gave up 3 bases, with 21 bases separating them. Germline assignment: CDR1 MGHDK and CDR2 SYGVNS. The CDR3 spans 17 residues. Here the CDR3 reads CASSDQTHAGNFYEQYF. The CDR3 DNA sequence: TGTGCCAGCAGTGACCAAACGCATGCAGGGAATTTCTACGAGCAGTACTTC.

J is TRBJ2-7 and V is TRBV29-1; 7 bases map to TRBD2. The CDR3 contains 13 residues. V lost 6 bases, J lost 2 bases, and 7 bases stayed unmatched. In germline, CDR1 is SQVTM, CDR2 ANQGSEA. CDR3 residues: CSVDPGGPYEQYF. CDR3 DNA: TGCAGCGTAGACCCGGGAGGACCCTACGAGCAGTACTTC.

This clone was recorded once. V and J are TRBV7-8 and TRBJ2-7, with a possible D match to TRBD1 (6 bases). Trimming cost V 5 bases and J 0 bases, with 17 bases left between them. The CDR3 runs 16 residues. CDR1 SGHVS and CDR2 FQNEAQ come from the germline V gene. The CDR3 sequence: CASSPGQSYSSYEQYF. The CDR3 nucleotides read TGTGCCAGCAGCCCTGGACAGTCTTACAGCTCCTACGAGCAGTACTTC. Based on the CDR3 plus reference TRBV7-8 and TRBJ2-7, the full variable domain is GAGVSQSPRYKVAKRGQDVALRCDPISGHVSLFWYQQALGQGPEFLTYFQNEAQLDKSGLPSDRFFAERPEGSVSTLKIQRTQQEDSAVYLCASSPGQSYSSYEQYFGPGTRLTVT.

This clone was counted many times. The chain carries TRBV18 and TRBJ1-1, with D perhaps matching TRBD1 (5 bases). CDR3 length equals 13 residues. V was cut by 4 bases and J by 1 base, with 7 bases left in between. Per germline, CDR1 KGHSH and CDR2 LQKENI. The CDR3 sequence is CASSQGSNTEAFF. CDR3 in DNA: TGTGCCAGCTCACAGGGGTCGAACACTGAAGCTTTCTTT.

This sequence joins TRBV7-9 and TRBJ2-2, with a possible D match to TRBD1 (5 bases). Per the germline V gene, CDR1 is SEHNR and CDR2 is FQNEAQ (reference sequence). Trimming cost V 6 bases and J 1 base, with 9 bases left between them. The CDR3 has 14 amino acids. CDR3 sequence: CASRQTGNTGELFF. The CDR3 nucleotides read TGTGCCAGCAGACAAACAGGGAACACCGGGGAGCTGTTTTTT.

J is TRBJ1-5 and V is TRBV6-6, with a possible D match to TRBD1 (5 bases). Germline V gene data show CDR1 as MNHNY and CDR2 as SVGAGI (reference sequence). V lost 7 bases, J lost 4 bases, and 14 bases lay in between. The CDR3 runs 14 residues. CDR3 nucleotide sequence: TGTGCCAGCACAGGCCAGGGCCAGAATCAGCCCCAGCATTTT. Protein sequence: CASTGQGQNQPQHF.

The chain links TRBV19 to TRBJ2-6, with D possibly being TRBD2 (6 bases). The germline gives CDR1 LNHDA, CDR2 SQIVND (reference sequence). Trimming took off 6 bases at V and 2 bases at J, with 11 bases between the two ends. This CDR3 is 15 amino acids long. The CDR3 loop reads CASRPSGAGANVLTF. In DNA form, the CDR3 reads TGTGCCAGTAGGCCCTCGGGGGCTGGGGCCAACGTCCTGACTTTC.

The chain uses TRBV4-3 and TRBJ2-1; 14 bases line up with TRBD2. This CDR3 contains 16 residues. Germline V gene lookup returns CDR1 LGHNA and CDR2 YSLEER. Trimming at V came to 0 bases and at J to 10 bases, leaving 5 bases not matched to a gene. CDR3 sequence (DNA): TGCGCCAGCAGCCAAGAGGGGGGACTAGCGGGAGCAGAGCAGTTCTTC. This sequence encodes CASSQEGGLAGAEQFF.

CDR3 nucleotides: TGTGCCAGCACCCCAGAGTCACAGGGAGAAGCTTTCTTT. Encoded protein: CASTPESQGEAFF. This chain connects TRBV7-2 to TRBJ1-1, with TRBD1 as a possible D gene (6 bases). Germline lookup yields CDR1 SGHTA and CDR2 FQGNSA. This CDR3 is built from 13 residues. Between the trimmed V and J ends, which lost 7 bases and 8 bases, there was a span of 17 bases.

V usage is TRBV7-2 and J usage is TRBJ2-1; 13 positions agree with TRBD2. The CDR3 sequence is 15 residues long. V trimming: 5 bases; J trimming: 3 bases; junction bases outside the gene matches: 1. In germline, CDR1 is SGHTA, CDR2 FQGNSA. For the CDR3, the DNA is TGTGCCAGCAGCACTAGCGGGGGGGGCTACAATGAGCAGTTCTTC. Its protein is CASSTSGGGYNEQFF.